This T cell receptor (beta chain) was recovered during a study of control samples from healthy donors and cancer patients. The germline CDR1 and CDR2 sequences are SGHRS and YFSETQ. The CDR3 totals 15 residues. Trimming at V came to 2 bases and at J to 4 bases, leaving 8 bases not matched to a gene. Only in-frame clones appear in the TCRdb table, and some are missing; sequencing was by immunoSEQ multiplex PCR. The profile shows roughly 180,000 clones, around 95% of them singletons. The genes are TRBV5-1 and TRBJ1-1; TRBD1 matches 7 bases. The sequencing input was blood. This TCR was sampled from a woman aged 55-75 years in good health. The CDR3 spells CASSFTGVSGTEAFF. The CDR3 DNA sequence: TGCGCCAGCAGCTTCACAGGGGTTTCCGGCACTGAAGCTTTCTTT. Full variable domain (missing parts from reference TRBV5-1 and TRBJ1-1): KAGVTQTPRYLIKTRGQQVTLSCSPISGHRSVSWYQQTPGQGLQFLFEYFSETQRNKGNFPGRFSGRQFSNSRSEMNVSTLELGDSALYLCASSFTGVSGTEAFFGQGTRLTVV.